This is a list of T cell receptor beta chains from one sample in a study of beta chain features in type 1 diabetes. TCRdb keeps only in-frame clones here, not all; method: immunoSEQ multiplex PCR. Of 160,000 or so clones listed, 7% to 9.5% are singletons. Material for sequencing was central memory CD4+ T cells from blood. The source is a woman aged 25-40 years with type 1 diabetes. The CDR3 runs from the conserved cysteine through the conserved F or W. A clone size is listed for some rows: how often the clone was seen (once, few, many), or a class if it is expanded.

v_call	j_call	clone_size	cdr3_aa
TRBV18	TRBJ2-7	.	CATGTGAYEQYF
TRBV7-3	TRBJ1-1	.	CASSPGGDTEAFF
TRBV28	TRBJ2-7	.	CASLSTGADPYEQYF
TRBV11-2	TRBJ2-3	few	CASSPNLQLVAQYF
TRBV12-5	TRBJ2-1	.	CASGLDSYNEQFF
TRBV5-4	TRBJ2-3	.	CASSGPGQRSTDTQYF
TRBV5-4	TRBJ2-2	.	CASSRPTGNTGELFF
TRBV28	TRBJ2-7	.	CASSLGNYEQYF
TRBV27	TRBJ1-2	.	CASSQRDWRGYTF
TRBV11-3	TRBJ2-2	few	CASSGTSYNTGELFF
TRBV2	TRBJ1-1	few	CASSEFMNTEAFF
TRBV2	TRBJ2-2	.	CASSGGQGGTGELFF
TRBV7-2	TRBJ1-2	.	CASSLTANYGYTF
TRBV5-1	TRBJ2-1	few	CASRRTGGTSGGSNEQFF
TRBV6-1	TRBJ2-4	few	CASSDTTVGNIQYF
TRBV7-9	TRBJ1-2	.	CASSSTIRDGGGRRYTF
TRBV7-2	TRBJ2-2	few	CASSLDLGSGELFF
TRBV7-6	TRBJ2-3	.	CASSLGQGGFTDTQYF
TRBV10-3	TRBJ2-7	few	CAIRADREKNEQYF
TRBV5-4	TRBJ2-7	few	CASSQGDRGYEQYF
TRBV7-8	TRBJ2-5	.	CASSQDRAEETQYF
TRBV2	TRBJ1-5	.	CASSGQGHANQPQHF
TRBV9	TRBJ1-1	.	CASSVSMKRGSEAFF
TRBV5-1	TRBJ2-1	.	CASSFEGRSDEQFF
TRBV15	TRBJ1-5	few	CATSFGEDQPQHF
TRBV5-1	TRBJ2-7	few	CASSSSPRAGEGEQYF
TRBV15	TRBJ2-5	few	CATSSGRETQYF
TRBV7-9	TRBJ1-1	few	CASSLRTGWTTEAFF
TRBV14	TRBJ2-7	.	CASSQDWGSAGYEQYF
TRBV6-5	TRBJ2-5	.	CASSQGLHQETQYF
TRBV7-9	TRBJ1-2	.	CASSRGGGQANYGYTF
TRBV19	TRBJ1-2	.	CASSMPSGIYGYTF
TRBV27	TRBJ2-2	few	CASSLSGAGVAGELFF
TRBV29-1	TRBJ2-1	few	CSVGGTSGSWEQFF
TRBV25-1	TRBJ1-2	.	CASWAGRGYGYTF
TRBV28	TRBJ1-2	.	CASSLRGNYGYTF
TRBV18	TRBJ2-1	few	CASSPWTDSYNEQFF
TRBV19	TRBJ2-5	.	CASSAVTAGGKTQYF
TRBV29-1	TRBJ2-7	.	CSVAYGDYEQYF
TRBV5-1	TRBJ2-1	few	CASSSGGGTVYNEQFF
TRBV5-4	TRBJ2-3	few	CASSWSLAGGFTDTQYF
TRBV15	TRBJ2-7	few	CATSVRQGLYEQYF
TRBV28	TRBJ2-7	.	CASSSMDRANSYEQYF
TRBV11-2	TRBJ2-7	.	CASSLARYHEQYF
TRBV5-1	TRBJ2-5	few	CASSSQGETQYF
TRBV12-5	TRBJ1-5	many	CASGQGEDQPQHF
TRBV5-1	TRBJ1-5	.	CASSLILTQPQHF
TRBV11-1	TRBJ2-5	.	CASSMWTREGETQYF
TRBV6-5	TRBJ2-2	few	CASMIVAGELFF
TRBV9	TRBJ1-2	.	CASSARTAGYGYTF
TRBV28	TRBJ2-5	few	CASSRTSGSVTETQYF
TRBV6-1	TRBJ2-3	few	CASSPLLSDTQYF
TRBV28	TRBJ1-5	few	CASRSGGFRNQPQHF
TRBV5-1	TRBJ2-1	.	CASSYASSGGAEQFF